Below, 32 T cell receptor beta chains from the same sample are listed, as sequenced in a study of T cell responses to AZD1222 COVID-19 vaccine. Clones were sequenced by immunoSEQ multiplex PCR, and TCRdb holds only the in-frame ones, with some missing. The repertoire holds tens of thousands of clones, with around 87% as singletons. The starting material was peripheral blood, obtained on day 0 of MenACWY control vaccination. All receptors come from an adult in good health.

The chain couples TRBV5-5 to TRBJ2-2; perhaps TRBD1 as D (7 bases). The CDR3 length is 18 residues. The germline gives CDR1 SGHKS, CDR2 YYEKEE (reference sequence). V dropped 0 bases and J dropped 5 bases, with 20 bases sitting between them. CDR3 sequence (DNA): TGTGCCAGCAGCTTGGGTATTTCGGGGGACAGACTTACCGGGGAGCTGTTTTTT. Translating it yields CASSLGISGDRLTGELFF.

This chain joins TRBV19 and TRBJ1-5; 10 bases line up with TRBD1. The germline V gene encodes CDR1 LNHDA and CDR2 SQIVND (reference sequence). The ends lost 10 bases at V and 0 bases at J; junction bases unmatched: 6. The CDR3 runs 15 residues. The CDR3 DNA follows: TGTGCCACTCGGGACAGGGGAGGTAGCAATCAGCCCCAGCATTTT. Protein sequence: CATRDRGGSNQPQHF.

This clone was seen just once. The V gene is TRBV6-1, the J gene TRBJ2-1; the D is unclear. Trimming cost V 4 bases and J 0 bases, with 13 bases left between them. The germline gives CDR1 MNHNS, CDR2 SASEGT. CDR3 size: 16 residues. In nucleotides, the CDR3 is TGTGCCAGCAGTGCCAGGACGGCAAGCTCCTACAATGAGCAGTTCTTC. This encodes CASSARTASSYNEQFF.

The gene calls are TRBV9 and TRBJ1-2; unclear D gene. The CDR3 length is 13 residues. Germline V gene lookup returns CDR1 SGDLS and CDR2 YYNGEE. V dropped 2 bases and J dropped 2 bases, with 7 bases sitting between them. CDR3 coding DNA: TGTGCCAGCAGCGTGACAAGAAACTATGGCTACACCTTC. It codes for CASSVTRNYGYTF.

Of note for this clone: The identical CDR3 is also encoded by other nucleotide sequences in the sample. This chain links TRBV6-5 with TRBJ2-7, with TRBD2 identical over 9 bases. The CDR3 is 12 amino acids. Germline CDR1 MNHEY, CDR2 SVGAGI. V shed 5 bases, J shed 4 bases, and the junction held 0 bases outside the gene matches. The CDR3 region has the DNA TGTGCCAGCAGTCTAGCGGGGTACGAGCAGTACTTC. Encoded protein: CASSLAGYEQYF.

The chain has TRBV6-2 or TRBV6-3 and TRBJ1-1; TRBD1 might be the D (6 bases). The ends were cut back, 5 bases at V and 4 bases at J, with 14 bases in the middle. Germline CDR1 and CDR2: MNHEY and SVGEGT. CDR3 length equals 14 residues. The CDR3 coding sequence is TGTGCCAGCAGTACACAGGGTCAGGGCACTGAAGCTTTCTTT. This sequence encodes CASSTQGQGTEAFF.

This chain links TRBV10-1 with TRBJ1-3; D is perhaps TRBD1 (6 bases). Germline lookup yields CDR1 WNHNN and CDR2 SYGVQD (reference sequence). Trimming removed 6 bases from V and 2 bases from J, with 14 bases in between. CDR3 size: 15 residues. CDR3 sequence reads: CASSGGQSAGNTIYF. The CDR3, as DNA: TGCGCCAGCAGCGGGGGCCAGAGTGCTGGAAACACCATATATTTT.

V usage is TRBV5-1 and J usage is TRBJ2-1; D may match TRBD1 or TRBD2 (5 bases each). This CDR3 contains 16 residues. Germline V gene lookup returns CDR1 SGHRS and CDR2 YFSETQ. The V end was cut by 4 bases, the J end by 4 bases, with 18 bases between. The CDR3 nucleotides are TGCGCCAGCAGCGCAACCCGGGACCAGTGGTACAATGAGCAGTTCTTC. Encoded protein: CASSATRDQWYNEQFF.

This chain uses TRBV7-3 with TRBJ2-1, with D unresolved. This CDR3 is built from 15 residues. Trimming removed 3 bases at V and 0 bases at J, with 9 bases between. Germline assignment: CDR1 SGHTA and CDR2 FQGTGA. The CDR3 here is CASSLELHSYNEQFF. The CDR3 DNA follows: TGTGCCAGCAGCTTGGAACTACACTCCTACAATGAGCAGTTCTTC.

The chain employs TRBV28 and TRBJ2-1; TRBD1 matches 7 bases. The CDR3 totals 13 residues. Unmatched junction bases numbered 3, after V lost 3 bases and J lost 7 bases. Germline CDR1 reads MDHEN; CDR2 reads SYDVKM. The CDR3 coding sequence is TGTGCCAGCAGTTTGACAGGGAATAATGAGCAGTTCTTC. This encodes CASSLTGNNEQFF.

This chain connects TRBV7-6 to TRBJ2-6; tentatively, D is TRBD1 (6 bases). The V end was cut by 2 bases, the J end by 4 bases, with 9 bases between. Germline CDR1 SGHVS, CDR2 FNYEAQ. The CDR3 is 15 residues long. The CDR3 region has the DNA TGTGCCAGCAGCTTAACCGGACAGGGGGCCAACGTCCTGACTTTC. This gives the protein CASSLTGQGANVLTF.

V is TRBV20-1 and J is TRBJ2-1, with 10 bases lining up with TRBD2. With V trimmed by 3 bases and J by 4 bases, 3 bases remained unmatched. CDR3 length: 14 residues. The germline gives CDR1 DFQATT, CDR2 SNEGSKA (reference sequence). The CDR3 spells CSASRLAGYNEQFF. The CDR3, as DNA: TGCAGTGCTAGTCGACTAGCGGGTTACAATGAGCAGTTCTTC.

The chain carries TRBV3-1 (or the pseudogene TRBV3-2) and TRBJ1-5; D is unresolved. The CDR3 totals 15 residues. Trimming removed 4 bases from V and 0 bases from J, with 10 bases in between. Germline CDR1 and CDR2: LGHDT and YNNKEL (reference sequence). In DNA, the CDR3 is TGTGCCAGCAGCCTCGACGGGAATAGCAATCAGCCCCAGCATTTT. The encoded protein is CASSLDGNSNQPQHF.

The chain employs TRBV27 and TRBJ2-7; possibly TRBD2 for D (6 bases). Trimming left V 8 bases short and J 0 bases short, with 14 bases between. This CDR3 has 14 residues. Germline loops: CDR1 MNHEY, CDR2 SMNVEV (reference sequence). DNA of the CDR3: TGTGCCAGCGGACCCGTAGCGGCCTCCTACGAGCAGTACTTC. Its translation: CASGPVAASYEQYF.

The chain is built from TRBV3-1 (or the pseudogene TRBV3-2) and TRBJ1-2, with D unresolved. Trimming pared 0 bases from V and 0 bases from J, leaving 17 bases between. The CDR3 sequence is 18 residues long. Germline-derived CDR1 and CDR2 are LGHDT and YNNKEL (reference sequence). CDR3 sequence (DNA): TGTGCCAGCAGCCAAGATGCGGCAGAGTATACTGCTAACTATGGCTACACCTTC. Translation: CASSQDAAEYTANYGYTF.

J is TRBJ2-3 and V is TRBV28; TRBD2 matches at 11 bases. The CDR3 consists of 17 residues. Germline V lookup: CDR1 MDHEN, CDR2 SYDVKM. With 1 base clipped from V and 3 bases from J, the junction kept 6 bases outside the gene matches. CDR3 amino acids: CASSLLASGRITDTQYF. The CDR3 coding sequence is TGTGCCAGCAGTTTATTGGCTAGCGGGAGGATAACAGATACGCAGTATTTT.

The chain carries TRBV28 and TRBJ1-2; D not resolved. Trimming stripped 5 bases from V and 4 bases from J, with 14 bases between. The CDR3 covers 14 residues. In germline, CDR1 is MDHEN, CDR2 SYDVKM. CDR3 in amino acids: CASSVQRRGYGYTF. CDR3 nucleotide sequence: TGTGCCAGCAGTGTACAAAGACGAGGCTATGGCTACACCTTC.

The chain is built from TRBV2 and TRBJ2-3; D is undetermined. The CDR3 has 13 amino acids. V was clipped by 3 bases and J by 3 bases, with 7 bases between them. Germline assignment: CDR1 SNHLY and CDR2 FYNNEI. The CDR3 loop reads CASSEVATDTQYF. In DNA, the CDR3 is TGTGCCAGCAGTGAGGTGGCAACAGATACGCAGTATTTT.

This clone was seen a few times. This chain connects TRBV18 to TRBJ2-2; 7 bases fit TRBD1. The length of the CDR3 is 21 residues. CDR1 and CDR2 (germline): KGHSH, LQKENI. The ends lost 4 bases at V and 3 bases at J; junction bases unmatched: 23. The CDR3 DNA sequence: TGTGCCAGCTCACTTGGCCTAGGTACAGGACAGGCGATAACATACACCGGGGAGCTGTTTTTT. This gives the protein CASSLGLGTGQAITYTGELFF.

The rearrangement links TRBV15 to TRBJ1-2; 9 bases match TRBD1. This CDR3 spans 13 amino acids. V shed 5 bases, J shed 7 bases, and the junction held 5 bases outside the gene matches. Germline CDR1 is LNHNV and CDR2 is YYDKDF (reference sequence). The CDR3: CATSSGQGPGYTF. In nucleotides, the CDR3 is TGTGCCACCAGCTCGGGACAGGGTCCTGGCTACACCTTC.

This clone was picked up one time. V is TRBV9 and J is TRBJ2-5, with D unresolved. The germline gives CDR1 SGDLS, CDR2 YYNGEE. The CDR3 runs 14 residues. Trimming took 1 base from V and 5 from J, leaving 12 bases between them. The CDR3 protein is CASSVRAGMETQYF. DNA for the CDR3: TGTGCCAGCAGCGTAAGGGCAGGCATGGAGACCCAGTACTTC.

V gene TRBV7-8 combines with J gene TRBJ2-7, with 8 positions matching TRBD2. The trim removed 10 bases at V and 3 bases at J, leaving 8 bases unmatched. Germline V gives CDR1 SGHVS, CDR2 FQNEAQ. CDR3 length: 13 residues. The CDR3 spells CATLGLDIYEQYF. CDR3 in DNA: TGTGCCACCCTGGGACTAGATATCTACGAGCAGTACTTC.

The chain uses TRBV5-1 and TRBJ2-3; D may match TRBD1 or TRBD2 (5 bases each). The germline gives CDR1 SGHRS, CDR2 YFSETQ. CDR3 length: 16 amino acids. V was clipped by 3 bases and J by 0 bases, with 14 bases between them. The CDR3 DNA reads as TGCGCCAGCAGCTCGGGGACGGACGTTAGCACAGATACGCAGTATTTT. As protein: CASSSGTDVSTDTQYF.

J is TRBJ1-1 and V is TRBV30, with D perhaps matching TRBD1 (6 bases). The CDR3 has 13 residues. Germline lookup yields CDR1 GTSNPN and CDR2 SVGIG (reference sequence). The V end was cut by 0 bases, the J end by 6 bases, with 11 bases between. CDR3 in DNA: TGTGCCTGGAGTGTAGGGGGGCGGGCTGAAGCTTTCTTT. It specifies CAWSVGGRAEAFF.

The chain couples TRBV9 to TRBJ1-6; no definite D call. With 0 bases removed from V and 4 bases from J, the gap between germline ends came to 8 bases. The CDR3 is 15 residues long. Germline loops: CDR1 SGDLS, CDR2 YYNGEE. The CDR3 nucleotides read TGTGCCAGCAGCGTAGAAGGGCAGTATAATTCACCCCTCCACTTT. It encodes CASSVEGQYNSPLHF.

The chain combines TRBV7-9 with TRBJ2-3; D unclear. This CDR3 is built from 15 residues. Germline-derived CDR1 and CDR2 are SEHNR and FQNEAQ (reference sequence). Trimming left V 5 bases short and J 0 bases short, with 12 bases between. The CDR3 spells CASSAPWGSTDTQYF. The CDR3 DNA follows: TGTGCCAGCAGCGCCCCTTGGGGTAGCACAGATACGCAGTATTTT.

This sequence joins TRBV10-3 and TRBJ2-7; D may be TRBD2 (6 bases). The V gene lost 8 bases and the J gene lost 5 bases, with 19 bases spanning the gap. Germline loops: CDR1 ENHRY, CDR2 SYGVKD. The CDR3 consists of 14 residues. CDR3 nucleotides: TGTGCCATCGGGTGGGGTTCGGGGGTTGACGAGCAGTACTTC. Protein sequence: CAIGWGSGVDEQYF.

In DNA form, the CDR3 reads TGTGCCAGCAGTTTTTGGCCTGTCGAAGCTTTCTTT. Encoded protein: CASSFWPVEAFF. The chain is built from TRBV12-3 or TRBV12-4 and TRBJ1-1; D gene uncertain. V dropped 3 bases and J dropped 8 bases, with 10 bases sitting between them. The CDR3 has 12 residues.

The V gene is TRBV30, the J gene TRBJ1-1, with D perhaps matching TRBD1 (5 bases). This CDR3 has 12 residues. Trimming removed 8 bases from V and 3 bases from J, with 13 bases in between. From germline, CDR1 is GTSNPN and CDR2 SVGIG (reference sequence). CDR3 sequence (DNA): TGTGCCCGAACAAGGGGCGACACTGAAGCTTTCTTT. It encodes CARTRGDTEAFF.

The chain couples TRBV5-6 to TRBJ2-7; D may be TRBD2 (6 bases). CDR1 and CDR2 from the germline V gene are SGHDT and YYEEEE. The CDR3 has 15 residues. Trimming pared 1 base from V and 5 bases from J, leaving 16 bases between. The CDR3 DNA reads TGTGCCAGCAGCTTGCGGGGGTTGATCGGAGACGAGCAGTACTTC. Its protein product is CASSLRGLIGDEQYF.

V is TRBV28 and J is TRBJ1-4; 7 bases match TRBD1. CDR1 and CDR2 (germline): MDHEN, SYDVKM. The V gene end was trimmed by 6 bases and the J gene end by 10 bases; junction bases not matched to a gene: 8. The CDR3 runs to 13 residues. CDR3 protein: CASRPQGVVKLFF. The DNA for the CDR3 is TGTGCCAGCAGGCCTCAGGGGGTCGTAAAACTGTTTTTT.

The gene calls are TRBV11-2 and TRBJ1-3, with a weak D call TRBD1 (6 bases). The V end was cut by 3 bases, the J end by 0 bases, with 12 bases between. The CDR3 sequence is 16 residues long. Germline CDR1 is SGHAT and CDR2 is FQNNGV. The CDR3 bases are TGTGCCAGCAGCTTCAGGGGTGCCAGCTCTGGAAACACCATATATTTT. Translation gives CASSFRGASSGNTIYF.